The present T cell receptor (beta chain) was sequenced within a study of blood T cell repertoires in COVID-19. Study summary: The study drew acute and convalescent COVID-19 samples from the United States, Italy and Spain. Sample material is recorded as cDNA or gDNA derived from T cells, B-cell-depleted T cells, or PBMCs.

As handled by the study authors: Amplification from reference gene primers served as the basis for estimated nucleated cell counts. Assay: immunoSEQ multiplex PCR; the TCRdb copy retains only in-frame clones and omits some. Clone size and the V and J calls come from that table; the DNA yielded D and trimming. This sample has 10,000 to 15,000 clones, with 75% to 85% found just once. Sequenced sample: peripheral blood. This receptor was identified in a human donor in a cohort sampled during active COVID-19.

In DNA, the CDR3 is TGCGCCAGCAGCTTGGCGGGACAGAACACCGGGGAGCTGTTTTTT. Its protein product is CASSLAGQNTGELFF. V is TRBV5-1 and J is TRBJ2-2; D is possibly TRBD1 (6 bases). The length of the CDR3 is 15 residues. Per germline, CDR1 SGHRS and CDR2 YFSETQ. Trimming removed 0 bases at V and 1 base at J, with 7 bases between.